The 24 T cell receptor beta chains below come from one sample, sequenced in a study of shared clonotypes between healthy human individuals. The assay was immunoSEQ multiplex PCR, and TCRdb's table has in-frame clones only and misses some. The sample lists millions of clones, approximately 93% occurring once. The sequenced material came from naive CD4+ T cells from PBMCs. The subset was: CD45RA+ positively selected. The origin of the receptors is a man between 18 and 29 years old in good health. Some clones in this sample may be carry-over from other donors' samples.

Worth noting for this clone: Other DNA sequences within the sample encode an identical CDR3. The DNA for the CDR3 is TGTGCCAGCAGCTCGCGGACAGATACGCAGTATTTT. Its protein is CASSSRTDTQYF. The genes are TRBV11-2 and TRBJ2-3; no firm D call. V was trimmed by 4 bases and J by 3 bases, leaving 5 bases between them. Germline V gene lookup returns CDR1 SGHAT and CDR2 FQNNGV. The CDR3 has 12 residues.

The chain carries TRBV2 and TRBJ2-1; D possibly corresponds to TRBD2 (5 bases). The germline V gene has CDR1 SNHLY and CDR2 FYNNEI. The CDR3 sequence is 12 residues long. The germline V and J ends were trimmed by 4 bases and 7 bases, with 8 bases remaining between them. The CDR3 reads CASSAPGNEQFF. The CDR3 nucleotides read TGTGCCAGCAGTGCCCCGGGAAATGAGCAGTTCTTC.

V usage is TRBV28 and J usage is TRBJ2-7, with D unclear. The CDR3 covers 14 residues. V gave up 9 bases and J gave up 2 bases, with 17 bases separating them. The germline CDR1 and CDR2 sequences are MDHEN and SYDVKM. CDR3 residues: CASAPRASTYEQYF. In nucleotides, the CDR3 is TGTGCCAGTGCCCCTCGAGCCTCGACCTACGAGCAGTACTTC.

The rearrangement joins TRBV2 to TRBJ2-1; D remains ambiguous. The CDR3 is 14 residues long. The germline CDR1 and CDR2 sequences are SNHLY and FYNNEI. V lost 2 bases to trimming and J lost 10 bases, with 15 bases between them. The CDR3 DNA is TGTGCCAGCAGTGAAAGAACAAGACCGGGCGAGCAGTTCTTC. Translating gives CASSERTRPGEQFF.

V is TRBV7-6 and J is TRBJ1-1; 10 nucleotides line up with TRBD1. The CDR3 contains 15 residues. V gave up 5 bases and J gave up 6 bases; unmatched junction bases: 9. Germline lookup yields CDR1 SGHVS and CDR2 FNYEAQ. The CDR3 nucleotides read TGTGCCAGCAGCCCCCGGACAGGGGGAATTTCTGAAGCTTTCTTT. Protein product: CASSPRTGGISEAFF.

In DNA, the CDR3 is TGTGCCAGCAGCTTAAAGCTCTCGGCAGAGACCCAGTACTTC. Protein: CASSLKLSAETQYF. The J gene is TRBJ2-5, the V gene TRBV5-8; no firm D call. V was clipped by 2 bases and J by 4 bases, with 12 bases between them. The CDR3 loop spans 14 amino acids. Per germline, CDR1 SGHTS and CDR2 YDEGEE.

The chain links TRBV5-6 to TRBJ1-2; tentative D call: TRBD1 (5 bases). There are 13 residues in the CDR3. The V gene's germline CDR1 is SGHDT and CDR2 YYEEEE. Deletions cut 2 bases from V and 4 bases from J, with 9 bases between. The CDR3: CASSLWGPYGYTF. The CDR3 DNA follows: TGTGCCAGCAGCTTATGGGGCCCCTATGGCTACACCTTC.

The CDR3 region has the DNA TGTGCCAGCAGTGAAGCGGGCGAAGATGAGCAGTTCTTC. Its translation: CASSEAGEDEQFF. The chain is built from TRBV2 and TRBJ2-1, with no clear D. The CDR3 covers 13 residues. Germline CDR1 and CDR2: SNHLY and FYNNEI. V was pared by 0 bases and J by 8 bases, with 8 bases between.

The J gene is TRBJ2-7, the V gene TRBV7-8; D uncertain. The germline gives CDR1 SGHVS, CDR2 FQNEAQ. This CDR3 region has 15 residues. V dropped 3 bases and J dropped 3 bases, with 15 bases sitting between them. In DNA, the CDR3 is TGTGCCAGCAGCTTTAGACGAGACTGGCTCTACGAGCAGTACTTC. It encodes CASSFRRDWLYEQYF.

The J gene is TRBJ1-1, the V gene TRBV6-5, with D unclear. The CDR3 is 14 residues long. The germline CDR1 and CDR2 sequences are MNHEY and SVGAGI. Trimming removed 5 bases from V and 2 bases from J, with 12 bases in between. Here the CDR3 DNA reads TGTGCCAGCAGTACGCACACGGGAAACACTGAAGCTTTCTTT. Its translation: CASSTHTGNTEAFF.

This clone was detected only once. This rearrangement joins TRBV7-3 to TRBJ1-2, with a possible D match to TRBD1 (5 bases). V was clipped by 3 bases and J by 7 bases, with 9 bases between them. Germline CDR1 reads SGHTA; CDR2 reads FQGTGA. The CDR3 contains 12 residues. The CDR3: CASSFQGGGYTF. DNA for the CDR3: TGTGCCAGCAGCTTCCAGGGAGGTGGCTACACCTTC.

The chain recombines TRBV6-5 with TRBJ1-5; D perhaps matches TRBD1 (6 bases). V dropped 2 bases and J dropped 4 bases, with 15 bases sitting between them. CDR1 is MNHEY and CDR2 is SVGAGI in the germline V gene. The CDR3 runs to 16 residues. CDR3 DNA sequence: TGTGCCAGCAGTTACACCTACAACCAGGGGAATCAGCCCCAGCATTTT. It encodes CASSYTYNQGNQPQHF.

The V and J genes are TRBV11-3 and TRBJ2-2; 7 nucleotides align to TRBD1. V dropped 7 bases and J dropped 7; count of bases not matched to a gene: 3. The length of the CDR3 is 12 residues. The V gene's germline CDR1 is SGHNT and CDR2 YENEEA. The CDR3 bases are TGTGCCAGCAAGGGGGCGGGCGGGGAGCTGTTTTTT. It encodes CASKGAGGELFF.

The chain combines TRBV5-6 with TRBJ2-2; TRBD2 agrees at 9 bases. This CDR3 has 16 amino acids. Germline values: CDR1 SGHDT, CDR2 YYEEEE. Losses at the gene ends were 4 bases for V and 1 base for J; bases not matched to a gene: 5. In DNA form, the CDR3 reads TGTGCCAGCAGCCCTAGCGGGACCGTGAACACCGGGGAGCTGTTTTTT. Residues: CASSPSGTVNTGELFF. Using reference TRBV5-6 and TRBJ2-2 for the parts outside the CDR3, the full variable domain is DAGVTQSPTHLIKTRGQQVTLRCSPKSGHDTVSWYQQALGQGPQFIFQYYEEEERQRGNFPDRFSGHQFPNYSSELNVNALLLGDSALYLCASSPSGTVNTGELFFGEGSRLTVL.

V gene TRBV7-9 combines with J gene TRBJ2-7; weak D call: TRBD1 (6 bases). This CDR3 comprises 19 residues. Germline V gene sequence: CDR1 SEHNR, CDR2 FQNEAQ (reference sequence). Trimming stripped 2 bases from V and 2 bases from J, with 25 bases between. The CDR3 sequence is CASSLTPGMRQAETYEQYF. CDR3 DNA: TGTGCCAGCAGCTTAACGCCAGGAATGAGACAGGCGGAAACCTACGAGCAGTACTTC.

Turning to this clone: This sample also contains other DNA sequences that code for the same CDR3. The V gene is TRBV5-1, the J gene TRBJ1-1; no firm D call. This CDR3 contains 13 residues. Trimming pared 0 bases from V and 0 bases from J, leaving 3 bases between. Looked up from germline, CDR1 is SGHRS and CDR2 is YFSETQ. The CDR3: CASSLGLNTEAFF. DNA of the CDR3: TGCGCCAGCAGCTTGGGCCTGAACACTGAAGCTTTCTTT.

The rearrangement links TRBV19 to TRBJ2-2, with D unclear. There are 18 residues in the CDR3. The V gene lost 3 bases and the J gene lost 3 bases, with 20 bases spanning the gap. Germline lookup yields CDR1 LNHDA and CDR2 SQIVND (reference sequence). Here the CDR3 DNA reads TGTGCCAGTAGTATCCTGGGCCCTACTGGCCGCGACACCGGGGAGCTGTTTTTT. Amino acid sequence: CASSILGPTGRDTGELFF.

On this clone: In the same sample, other DNA sequences code for this CDR3. The genes are TRBV27 and TRBJ1-2, with unresolved D. V was pared by 4 bases and J by 4 bases, with 7 bases between. Germline assignment: CDR1 MNHEY and CDR2 SMNVEV (reference sequence). There are 12 residues in the CDR3. In DNA, the CDR3 is TGTGCCAGCAGTTCAACCGGCTATGGCTACACCTTC. It is translated as CASSSTGYGYTF.

V is TRBV6-1 and J is TRBJ2-4, with D possibly being TRBD2 (6 bases). The CDR3 consists of 13 residues. Trimming pared 6 bases from V and 6 bases from J, leaving 12 bases between. Germline V gene data show CDR1 as MNHNS and CDR2 as SASEGT. CDR3 sequence reads: CASREGLTNIQYF. CDR3 coding DNA: TGTGCCAGCAGGGAGGGACTGACAAACATTCAGTACTTC.

CDR3 in DNA: TGTGCCAGTAGTCGCGGACAGGGGACCTCCTACGAGCAGTACTTC. This sequence encodes CASSRGQGTSYEQYF. The chain is built from TRBV19 and TRBJ2-7; 9 bases align to TRBD1. The CDR3 totals 15 residues. Per germline, CDR1 LNHDA and CDR2 SQIVND (reference sequence). V shed 5 bases and J 0 bases; nucleotides not matched to a gene: 5.

The chain is built from TRBV5-1 and TRBJ1-2; no firm D call. V was cut by 6 bases and J by 4 bases, with 19 bases left in between. Germline lookup yields CDR1 SGHRS and CDR2 YFSETQ. The CDR3 has 15 amino acids. CDR3 sequence (DNA): TGCGCCAGCAAAGAAGCTGCGGGTCGCTTCTATGGCTACACCTTC. Translation: CASKEAAGRFYGYTF.

The chain employs TRBV7-8 and TRBJ2-6; 8 positions match TRBD2. The J segment lost 4 bases and the V segment lost 5 bases, leaving 7 bases of the junction unmatched. This CDR3 is built from 16 residues. CDR1 is SGHVS, CDR2 FQNEAQ, per germline. CDR3 region: CASSIPRGAGANVLTF. As DNA, the CDR3 is TGTGCCAGCAGCATCCCGCGGGGGGCCGGGGCCAACGTCCTGACTTTC. The full variable domain, completed using reference TRBV7-8 and TRBJ2-6, is GAGVSQSPRYKVAKRGQDVALRCDPISGHVSLFWYQQALGQGPEFLTYFQNEAQLDKSGLPSDRFFAERPEGSVSTLKIQRTQQEDSAVYLCASSIPRGAGANVLTFGAGSRLTVL.

This clone was counted once. The chain combines TRBV5-5 with TRBJ2-1; D not certain. CDR1 is SGHKS and CDR2 is YYEKEE in the germline V gene (reference sequence). This CDR3 has 12 amino acids. V was clipped by 0 bases and J by 5 bases, with 3 bases between them. CDR3 in amino acids: CASSLGNNEQFF. The CDR3 DNA reads as TGTGCCAGCAGCTTGGGTAACAATGAGCAGTTCTTC.

This clone was counted only a few times. This chain joins TRBV28 and TRBJ1-1; 7 nucleotides align to TRBD1. CDR3 length: 16 residues. The germline CDR1 and CDR2 sequences are MDHEN and SYDVKM. Unmatched junction bases numbered 8, after V lost 4 bases and J lost 0 bases. The CDR3 reads CASSSVAGGMNTEAFF. CDR3 DNA sequence: TGTGCCAGCAGTTCGGTGGCAGGGGGTATGAACACTGAAGCTTTCTTT.